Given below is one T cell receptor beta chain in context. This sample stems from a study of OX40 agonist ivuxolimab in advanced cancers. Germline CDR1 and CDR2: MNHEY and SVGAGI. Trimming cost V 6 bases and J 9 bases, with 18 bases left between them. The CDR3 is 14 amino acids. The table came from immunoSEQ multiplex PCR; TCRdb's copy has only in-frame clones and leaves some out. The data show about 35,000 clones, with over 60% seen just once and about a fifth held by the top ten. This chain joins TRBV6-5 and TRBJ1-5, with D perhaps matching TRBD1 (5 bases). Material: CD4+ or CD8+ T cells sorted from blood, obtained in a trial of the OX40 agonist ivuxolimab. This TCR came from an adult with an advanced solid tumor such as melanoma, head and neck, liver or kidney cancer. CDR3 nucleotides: TGTGCCAGCAGCCAGACGGGGACCACTTGGCCCCAGCATTTT. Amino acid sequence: CASSQTGTTWPQHF.